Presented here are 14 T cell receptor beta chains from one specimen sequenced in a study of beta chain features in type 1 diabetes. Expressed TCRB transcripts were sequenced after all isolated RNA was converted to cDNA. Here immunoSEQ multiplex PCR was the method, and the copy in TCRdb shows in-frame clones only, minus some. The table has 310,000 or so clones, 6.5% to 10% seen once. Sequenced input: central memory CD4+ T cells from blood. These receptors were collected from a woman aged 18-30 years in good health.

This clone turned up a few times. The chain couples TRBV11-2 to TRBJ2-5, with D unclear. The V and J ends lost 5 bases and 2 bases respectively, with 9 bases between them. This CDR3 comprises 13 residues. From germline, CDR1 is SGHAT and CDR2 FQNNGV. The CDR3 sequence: CASSTDRQETQYF. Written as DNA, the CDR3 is TGTGCCAGCAGCACGGATCGACAAGAGACCCAGTACTTC.

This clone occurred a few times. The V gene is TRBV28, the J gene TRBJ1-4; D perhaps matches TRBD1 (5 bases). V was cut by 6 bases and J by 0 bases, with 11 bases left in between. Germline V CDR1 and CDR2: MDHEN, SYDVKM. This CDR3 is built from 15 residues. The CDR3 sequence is CASSPAGATNEKLFF. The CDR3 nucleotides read TGTGCCAGCAGCCCCGCGGGGGCAACTAATGAAAAACTGTTTTTT. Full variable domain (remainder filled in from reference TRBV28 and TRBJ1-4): DVKVTQSSRYLVKRTGEKVFLECVQDMDHENMFWYRQDPGLGLRLIYFSYDVKMKEKGDIPEGYSVSREKKERFSLILESASTNQTSMYLCASSPAGATNEKLFFGSGTQLSVL.

The CDR3 DNA reads as TGTGCCAGCAGCCCATCGCGGGGCACTGAAGCTTTCTTT. Amino acid sequence: CASSPSRGTEAFF. The V call is TRBV14, the J call TRBJ1-1; D is uncertain. Deletions cut 4 bases from V and 4 bases from J, with 10 bases between. There are 13 residues in the CDR3. From germline, CDR1 is SGHDN and CDR2 FVKESK.

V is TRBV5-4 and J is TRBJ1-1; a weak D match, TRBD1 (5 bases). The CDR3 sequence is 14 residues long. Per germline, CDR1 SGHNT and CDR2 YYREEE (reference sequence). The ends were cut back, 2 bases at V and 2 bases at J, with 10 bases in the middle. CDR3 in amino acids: CASSLRRGNTEAFF. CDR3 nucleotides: TGTGCCAGCAGCTTAAGGAGGGGCAACACTGAAGCTTTCTTT.

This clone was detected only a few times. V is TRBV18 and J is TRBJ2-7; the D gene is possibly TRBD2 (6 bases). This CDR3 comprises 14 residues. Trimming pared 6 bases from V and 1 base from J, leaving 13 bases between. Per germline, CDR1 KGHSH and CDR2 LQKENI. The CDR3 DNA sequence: TGTGCCAGCTCTCTGGCAGGGACTTCCTACGAGCAGTACTTC. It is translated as CASSLAGTSYEQYF. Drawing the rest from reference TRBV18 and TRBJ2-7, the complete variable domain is NAGVMQNPRHLVRRRGQEARLRCSPMKGHSHVYWYRQLPEEGLKFMVYLQKENIIDESGMPKERFSAEFPKEGPSILRIQQVVRGDSAAYFCASSLAGTSYEQYFGPGTRLTVT.

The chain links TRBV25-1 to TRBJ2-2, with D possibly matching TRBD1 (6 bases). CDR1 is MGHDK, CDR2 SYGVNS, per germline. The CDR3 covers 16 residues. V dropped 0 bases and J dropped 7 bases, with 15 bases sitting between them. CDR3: CASSEYTGWEGGELFF. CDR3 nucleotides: TGTGCCAGCAGTGAATATACAGGGTGGGAAGGCGGGGAGCTGTTTTTT.

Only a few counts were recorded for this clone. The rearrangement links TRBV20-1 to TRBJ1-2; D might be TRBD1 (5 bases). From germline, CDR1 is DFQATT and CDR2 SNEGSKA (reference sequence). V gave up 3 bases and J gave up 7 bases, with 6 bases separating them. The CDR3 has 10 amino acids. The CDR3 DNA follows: TGCAGTGCTAGTAGGGGTGGCTACACCTTC. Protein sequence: CSASRGGYTF.

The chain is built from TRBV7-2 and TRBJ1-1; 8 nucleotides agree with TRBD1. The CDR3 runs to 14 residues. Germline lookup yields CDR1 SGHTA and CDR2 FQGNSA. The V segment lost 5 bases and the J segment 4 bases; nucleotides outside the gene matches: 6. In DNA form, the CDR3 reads TGTGCCAGCAGCCGACCAGGGGGCGTCACTGAAGCTTTCTTT. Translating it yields CASSRPGGVTEAFF.

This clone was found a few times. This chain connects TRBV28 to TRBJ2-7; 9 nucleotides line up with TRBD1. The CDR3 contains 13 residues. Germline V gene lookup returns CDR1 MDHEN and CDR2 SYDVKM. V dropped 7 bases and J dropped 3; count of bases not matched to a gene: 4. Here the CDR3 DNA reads TGTGCCAGCACTGTGACAGGGGGCTACGAGCAGTACTTC. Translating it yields CASTVTGGYEQYF.

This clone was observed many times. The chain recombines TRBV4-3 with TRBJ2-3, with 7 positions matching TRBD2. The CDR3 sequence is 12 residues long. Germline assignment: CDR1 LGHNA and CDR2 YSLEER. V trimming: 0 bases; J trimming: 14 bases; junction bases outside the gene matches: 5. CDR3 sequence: CASSQEGGLRYF. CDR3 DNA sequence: TGCGCCAGCAGCCAAGAGGGGGGACTAAGGTATTTT.

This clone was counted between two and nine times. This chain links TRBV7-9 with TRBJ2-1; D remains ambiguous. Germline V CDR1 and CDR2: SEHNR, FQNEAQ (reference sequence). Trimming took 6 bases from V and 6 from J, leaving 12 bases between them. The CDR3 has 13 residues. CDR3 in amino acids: CASSPNGVNEQFF. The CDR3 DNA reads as TGTGCCAGCAGTCCCAACGGCGTCAATGAGCAGTTCTTC.

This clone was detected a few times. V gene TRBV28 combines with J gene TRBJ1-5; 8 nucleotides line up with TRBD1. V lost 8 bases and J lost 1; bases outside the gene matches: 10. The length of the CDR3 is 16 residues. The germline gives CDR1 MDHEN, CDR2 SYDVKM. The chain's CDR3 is CASAGTGHGSNQPQHF. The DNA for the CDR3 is TGTGCCAGCGCAGGGACAGGCCACGGGAGCAATCAGCCCCAGCATTTT.

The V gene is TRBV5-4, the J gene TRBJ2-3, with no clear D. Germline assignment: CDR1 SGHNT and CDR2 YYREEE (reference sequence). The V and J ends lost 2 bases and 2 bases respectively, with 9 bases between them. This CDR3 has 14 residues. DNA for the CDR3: TGTGCCAGCAGCTTTAGTGCGGCCACAGATACGCAGTATTTT. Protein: CASSFSAATDTQYF. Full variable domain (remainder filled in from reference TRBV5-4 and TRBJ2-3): ETGVTQSPTHLIKTRGQQVTLRCSSQSGHNTVSWYQQALGQGPQFIFQYYREEENGRGNFPPRFSGLQFPNYSSELNVNALELDDSALYLCASSFSAATDTQYFGPGTRLTVL.

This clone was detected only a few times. This chain's CDR3 is CASSYRGAPSTDTQYF. CDR3 DNA sequence: TGTGCCAGCAGCTACCGGGGGGCCCCTAGCACAGATACGCAGTATTTT. The chain links TRBV13 to TRBJ2-3; D perhaps matches TRBD2 (7 bases). The length of the CDR3 is 16 residues. Germline CDR1 and CDR2: PRHDT and FYEKMQ (reference sequence). V dropped 4 bases and J dropped 0 bases, with 14 bases sitting between them.